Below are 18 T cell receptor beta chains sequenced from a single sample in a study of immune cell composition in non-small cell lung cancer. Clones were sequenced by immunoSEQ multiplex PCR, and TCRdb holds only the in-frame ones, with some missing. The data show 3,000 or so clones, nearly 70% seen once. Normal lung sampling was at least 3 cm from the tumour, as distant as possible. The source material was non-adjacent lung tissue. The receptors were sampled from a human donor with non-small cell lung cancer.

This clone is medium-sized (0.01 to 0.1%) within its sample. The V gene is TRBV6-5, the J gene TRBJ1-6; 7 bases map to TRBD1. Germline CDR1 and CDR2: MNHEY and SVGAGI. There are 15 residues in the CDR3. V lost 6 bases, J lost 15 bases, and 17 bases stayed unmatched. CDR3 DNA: TGTGCCAGCAGGCCGGGGACAGCCGGTAATTGGATCCTCCACTTT. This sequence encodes CASRPGTAGNWILHF.

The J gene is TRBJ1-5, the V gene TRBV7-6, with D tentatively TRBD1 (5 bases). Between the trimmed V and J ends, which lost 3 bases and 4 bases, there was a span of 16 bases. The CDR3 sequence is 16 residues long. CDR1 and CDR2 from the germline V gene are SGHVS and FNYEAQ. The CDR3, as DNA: TGTGCCAGCAGCTTGGCTTCTTCGGCAGGGAATCAGCCCCAGCATTTT. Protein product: CASSLASSAGNQPQHF.

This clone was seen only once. The CDR3 sequence: CASSSYVEQFF. The CDR3 region has the DNA TGTGCCAGCAGCTCGTATGTGGAGCAGTTCTTC. The chain joins TRBV11-2 to TRBJ2-1; D is ambiguous. Trimming took off 4 bases at V and 10 bases at J, with 8 bases between the two ends. Germline V gene data show CDR1 as SGHAT and CDR2 as FQNNGV. CDR3 size: 11 residues.

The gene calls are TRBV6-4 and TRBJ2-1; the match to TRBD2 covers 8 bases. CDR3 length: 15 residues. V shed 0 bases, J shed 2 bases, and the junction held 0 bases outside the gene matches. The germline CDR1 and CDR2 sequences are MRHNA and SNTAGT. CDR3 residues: CASSDSSGAYNEQFF. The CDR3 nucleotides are TGTGCCAGCAGTGACTCTAGCGGGGCCTACAATGAGCAGTTCTTC.

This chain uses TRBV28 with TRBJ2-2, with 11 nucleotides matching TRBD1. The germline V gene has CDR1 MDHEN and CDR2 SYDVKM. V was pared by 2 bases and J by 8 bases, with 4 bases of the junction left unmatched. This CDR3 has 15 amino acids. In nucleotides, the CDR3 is TGTGCCAGCAGTTTAGGGACAGGGGGTCCGGGGGAGCTGTTTTTT. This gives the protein CASSLGTGGPGELFF. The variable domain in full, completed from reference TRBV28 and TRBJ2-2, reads DVKVTQSSRYLVKRTGEKVFLECVQDMDHENMFWYRQDPGLGLRLIYFSYDVKMKEKGDIPEGYSVSREKKERFSLILESASTNQTSMYLCASSLGTGGPGELFFGEGSRLTVL.

CDR3 DNA: TGTGCCAGTAGTAAAAGGACAGCCCAACAGAGCACAGATACGCAGTATTTT. It translates to CASSKRTAQQSTDTQYF. The chain recombines TRBV19 with TRBJ2-3; D might be TRBD1 (6 bases). The V gene lost 4 bases and the J gene lost 0 bases, with 17 bases spanning the gap. Germline CDR1 LNHDA, CDR2 SQIVND (reference sequence). The CDR3 spans 17 residues.

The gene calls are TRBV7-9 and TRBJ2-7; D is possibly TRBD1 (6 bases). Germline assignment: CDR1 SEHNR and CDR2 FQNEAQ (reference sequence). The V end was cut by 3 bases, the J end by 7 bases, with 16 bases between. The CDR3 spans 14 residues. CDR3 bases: TGTGCCAGCAGCTTGAAGTCAGGGGCGGGTGAGCAGTACTTC. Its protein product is CASSLKSGAGEQYF.

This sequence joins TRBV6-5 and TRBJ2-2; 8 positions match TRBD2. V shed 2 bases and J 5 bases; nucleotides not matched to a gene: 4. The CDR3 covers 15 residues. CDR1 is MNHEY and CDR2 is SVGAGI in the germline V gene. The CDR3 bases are TGTGCCAGCAGTTACGGATTAGCGGGGACCGGGGAGCTGTTTTTT. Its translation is CASSYGLAGTGELFF.

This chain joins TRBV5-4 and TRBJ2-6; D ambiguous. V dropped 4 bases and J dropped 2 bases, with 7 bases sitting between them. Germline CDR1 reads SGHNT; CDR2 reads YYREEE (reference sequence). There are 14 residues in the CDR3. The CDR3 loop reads CASSLGAGANVLTF. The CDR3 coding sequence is TGTGCCAGCAGCCTAGGTGCTGGGGCCAACGTCCTGACTTTC.

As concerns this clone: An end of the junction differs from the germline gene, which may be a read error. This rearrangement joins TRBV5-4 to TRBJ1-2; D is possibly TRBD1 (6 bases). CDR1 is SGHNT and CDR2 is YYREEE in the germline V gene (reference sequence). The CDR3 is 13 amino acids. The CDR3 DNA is TGTGCCAGCAGTGGACAGCGGGACTATGGCTATACCTTC. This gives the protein CASSGQRDYGYTF.

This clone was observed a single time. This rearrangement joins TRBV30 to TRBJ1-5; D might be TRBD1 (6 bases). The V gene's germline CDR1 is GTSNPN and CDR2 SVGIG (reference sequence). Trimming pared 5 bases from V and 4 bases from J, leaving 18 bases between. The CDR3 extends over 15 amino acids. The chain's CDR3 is CAWPKRQVVNQPQHF. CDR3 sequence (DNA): TGTGCCTGGCCCAAGCGACAGGTGGTGAATCAGCCCCAGCATTTT.

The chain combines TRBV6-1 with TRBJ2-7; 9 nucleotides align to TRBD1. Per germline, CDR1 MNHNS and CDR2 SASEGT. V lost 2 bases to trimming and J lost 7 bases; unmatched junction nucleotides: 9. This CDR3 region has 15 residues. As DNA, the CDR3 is TGTGCCAGCAGTGAACCGGGACAGGGAGTTGCGGAGCAGTACTTC. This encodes CASSEPGQGVAEQYF.

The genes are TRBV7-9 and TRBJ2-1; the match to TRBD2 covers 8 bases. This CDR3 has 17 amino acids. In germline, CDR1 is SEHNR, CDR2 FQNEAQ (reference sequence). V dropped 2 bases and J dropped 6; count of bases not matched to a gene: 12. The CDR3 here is CASSLSGVGGGLNEQFF. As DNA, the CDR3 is TGTGCCAGCAGCTTAAGTGGGGTAGGCGGGGGGCTCAATGAGCAGTTCTTC.

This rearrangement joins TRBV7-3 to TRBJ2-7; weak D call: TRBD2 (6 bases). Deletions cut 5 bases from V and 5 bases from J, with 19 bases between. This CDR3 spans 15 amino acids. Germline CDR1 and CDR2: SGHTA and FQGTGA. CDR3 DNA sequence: TGTGCCAGCAGCGTCTCGCCGGGAGAGATAAACGAGCAGTACTTC. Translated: CASSVSPGEINEQYF.

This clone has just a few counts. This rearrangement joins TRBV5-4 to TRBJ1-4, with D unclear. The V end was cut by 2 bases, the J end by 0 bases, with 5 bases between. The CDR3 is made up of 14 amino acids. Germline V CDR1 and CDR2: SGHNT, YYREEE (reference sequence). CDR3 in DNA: TGTGCCAGCAGCTTAACGGCAACTAATGAAAAACTGTTTTTT. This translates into CASSLTATNEKLFF.

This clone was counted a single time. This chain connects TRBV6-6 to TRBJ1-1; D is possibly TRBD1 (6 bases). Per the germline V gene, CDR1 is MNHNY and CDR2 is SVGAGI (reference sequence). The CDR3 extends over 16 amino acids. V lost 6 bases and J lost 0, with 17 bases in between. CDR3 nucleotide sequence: TGTGCCAGCAGCAACAACCCAGGGGACATGAACACTGAAGCTTTCTTT. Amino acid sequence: CASSNNPGDMNTEAFF.

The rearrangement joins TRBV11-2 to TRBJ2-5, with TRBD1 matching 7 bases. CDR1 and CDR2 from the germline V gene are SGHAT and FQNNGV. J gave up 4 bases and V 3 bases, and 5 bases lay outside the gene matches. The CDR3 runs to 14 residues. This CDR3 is CASSFNRGSETQYF. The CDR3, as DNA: TGTGCCAGCAGCTTTAACAGGGGATCAGAGACCCAGTACTTC.

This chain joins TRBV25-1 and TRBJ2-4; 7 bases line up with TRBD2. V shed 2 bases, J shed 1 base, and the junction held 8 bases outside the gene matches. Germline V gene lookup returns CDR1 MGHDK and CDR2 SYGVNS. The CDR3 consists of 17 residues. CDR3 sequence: CASSELGVGRAKNIQYF. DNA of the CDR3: TGTGCCAGCAGTGAACTGGGAGTCGGGAGGGCCAAAAACATTCAGTACTTC.